This T cell receptor beta chain was captured in a study of T cells in Graves' hyperthyroidism and ophthalmopathy. Across the whole study: Peripheral blood sampling occurred at initial diagnosis, before any treatment.

The CDR3 has 16 residues. The V and J ends lost 0 bases and 3 bases respectively, with 15 bases between them. The germline V gene encodes CDR1 MNHEY and CDR2 SVGEGT. Disease lasting under 3 months, a NOSPECS grade of at least 4, and a Clinical Activity Score of at least 3 were features of the ophthalmopathy patients. In making diagnoses, clinical symptoms, serum thyroxine and TRAb, thyroid ultrasound and orbital computed tomography were all used. RNA transcripts were the template for amplifying TCR beta CDR3 regions. In the first-round RT-PCR of the TCR CDR3, the HTBI primer set was used. TCRdb called the multiplex PCR reads again in MiXCR, with one record for every CDR3 protein. The data show hundreds of thousands of distinct CDR3 sequences, 14% to 15% seen once.

V gene TRBV6-2 or TRBV6-3 combines with J gene TRBJ2-7; D may be TRBD1 (5 bases). The clonotype was recovered from a woman between 35 and 50 years old with Graves' ophthalmopathy. Sequencing was performed on blood. CDR3 bases: TGTGCCAGCAGTTACTCGGACACGAACCTCTTCTACGAGCAGTACTTC. Translation gives CASSYSDTNLFYEQYF.